Presented here are 8 T cell receptor beta chains from one specimen sequenced in a study of control samples from healthy donors and cancer patients. Generated by immunoSEQ multiplex PCR, the TCRdb table keeps only in-frame clones and is missing some. Seen here are about 100,000 clones, 87% observed once, and the top ten hold more than 15%. The material sequenced was blood. All receptors come from a woman aged 45-65 years in good health.

V and J are TRBV18 and TRBJ1-1, with D maybe TRBD1 (5 bases). The germline V and J ends were trimmed by 8 bases and 5 bases, with 15 bases remaining between them. The CDR3 is made up of 13 amino acids. Germline loops: CDR1 KGHSH, CDR2 LQKENI. The chain's CDR3 is CASAPGPGTEAFF. In DNA, the CDR3 is TGTGCCAGCGCCCCAGGGCCGGGGACTGAAGCTTTCTTT. The whole variable domain, remainder taken from reference TRBV18 and TRBJ1-1, is NAGVMQNPRHLVRRRGQEARLRCSPMKGHSHVYWYRQLPEEGLKFMVYLQKENIIDESGMPKERFSAEFPKEGPSILRIQQVVRGDSAAYFCASAPGPGTEAFFGQGTRLTVV.

This clone was counted a single time. The J gene is TRBJ1-2, the V gene TRBV29-1; a weak D match, TRBD1 (6 bases). Deletions cut 3 bases from V and 4 bases from J, with 6 bases between. The CDR3 has 11 amino acids. CDR1 is SQVTM and CDR2 is ANQGSEA in the germline V gene. The CDR3 DNA reads as TGCAGCGTTGAGACAGGCTATGGCTACACCTTC. Its protein is CSVETGYGYTF.

This clone came up a few times. The J gene is TRBJ1-2, the V gene TRBV5-6, with D hard to call. Trimming cost V 7 bases and J 1 base, with 14 bases left between them. This CDR3 is 14 amino acids long. CDR1 SGHDT and CDR2 YYEEEE come from the germline V gene. CDR3 protein: CASGRVSNNYGYTF. The CDR3 coding sequence is TGTGCCAGCGGCCGGGTTTCGAATAACTATGGCTACACCTTC.

The sample holds one count of this clone. The rearrangement joins TRBV18 to TRBJ2-1; 9 positions match TRBD2. The CDR3 totals 17 residues. With V trimmed by 3 bases and J by 7 bases, 13 bases remained unmatched. Germline V gene lookup returns CDR1 KGHSH and CDR2 LQKENI. CDR3 nucleotides: TGTGCCAGCTCACCGACCCTTCTAGCGGGAACCCAGAATGAGCAGTTCTTC. Amino acid sequence: CASSPTLLAGTQNEQFF.

The V and J genes are TRBV13 and TRBJ2-1, with a weak D call TRBD1 (5 bases). In germline, CDR1 is PRHDT, CDR2 FYEKMQ (reference sequence). With 3 bases removed from V and 6 bases from J, the gap between germline ends came to 12 bases. The CDR3 is 14 residues long. The CDR3 here is CASSFRQPPNEQFF. CDR3 nucleotide sequence: TGTGCCAGCAGCTTCAGACAGCCGCCCAATGAGCAGTTCTTC.

This chain joins TRBV9 and TRBJ1-1; D gene unclear. This CDR3 region has 16 residues. CDR1 is SGDLS and CDR2 is YYNGEE in the germline V gene. Trimming left V 0 bases short and J 4 bases short, with 16 bases between. CDR3 region: CASSVGVSTPRTEAFF. In DNA form, the CDR3 reads TGTGCCAGCAGCGTAGGAGTTAGTACTCCACGCACTGAAGCTTTCTTT.

The chain joins TRBV30 to TRBJ1-5; D is possibly TRBD1 (5 bases). The V end lost 1 base, the J end lost 8 bases, and 12 bases lay between the germline ends. This CDR3 spans 13 amino acids. Looked up from germline, CDR1 is GTSNPN and CDR2 is SVGIG (reference sequence). CDR3: CAWSAGLNEPQHF. As DNA, the CDR3 is TGTGCCTGGAGTGCAGGGTTAAACGAGCCCCAGCATTTT. Full variable domain (missing parts from reference TRBV30 and TRBJ1-5): SQTIHQWPATLVQPVGSPLSLECTVEGTSNPNLYWYRQAAGRGLQLLFYSVGIGQISSEVPQNLSASRPQDRQFILSSKKLLLSDSGFYLCAWSAGLNEPQHFGDGTRLSIL.

The chain employs TRBV25-1 and TRBJ1-1; maybe TRBD1 (6 bases). V gave up 7 bases and J gave up 3 bases, with 15 bases separating them. CDR1 MGHDK and CDR2 SYGVNS come from the germline V gene. This CDR3 has 14 residues. CDR3 region: CASMGAVRHTEAFF. Written as DNA, the CDR3 is TGTGCCAGCATGGGGGCGGTGCGGCACACTGAAGCTTTCTTT.